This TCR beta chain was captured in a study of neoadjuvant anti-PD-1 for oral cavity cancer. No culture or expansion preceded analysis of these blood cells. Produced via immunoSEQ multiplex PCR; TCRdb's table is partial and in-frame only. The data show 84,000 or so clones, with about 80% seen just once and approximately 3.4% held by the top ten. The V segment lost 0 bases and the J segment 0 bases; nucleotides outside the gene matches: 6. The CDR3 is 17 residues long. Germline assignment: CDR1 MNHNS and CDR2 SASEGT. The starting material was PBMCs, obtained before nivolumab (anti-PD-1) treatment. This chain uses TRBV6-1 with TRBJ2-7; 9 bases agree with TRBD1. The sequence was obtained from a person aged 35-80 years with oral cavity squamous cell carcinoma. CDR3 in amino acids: CASSEAGGTGNSYEQYF. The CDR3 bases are TGTGCCAGCAGTGAAGCAGGGGGGACAGGGAACTCCTACGAGCAGTACTTC.